Below, 9 T cell receptor beta chains from the same sample are listed, as sequenced in a study of CD8 T cells in Susac syndrome. With random hexamers, roughly 0.45 to 1 ug RNA was reverse transcribed. TCRdb reprocessed the immunoSEQ multiplex PCR reads with MiXCR, giving one entry per CDR3 protein. The sample consists of some 200,000 distinct CDR3 sequences, 90% to 95% of them appearing once. The sample consisted of CD4+ T cells from PBMCs. These receptor sequences come from a human donor with Susac syndrome.

The chain is built from TRBV6-1 and TRBJ2-7, with TRBD2 identical over 16 bases. V gave up 4 bases and J gave up 12 bases; unmatched junction bases: 9. The CDR3 consists of 15 residues. Germline V gene sequence: CDR1 MNHNS, CDR2 SASEGT. DNA of the CDR3: TGTGCCAGCAGTGTCCCCGGGACTAGCGGGGGGGCAACGTACTTC. Translated: CASSVPGTSGGATYF.

V usage is TRBV27 and J usage is TRBJ1-2, with a tentative D call TRBD1 (5 bases). Germline V gene data show CDR1 as MNHEY and CDR2 as SMNVEV (reference sequence). Trimming shortened V by 4 bases and J by 9 bases, and 15 bases separated the two germline ends. The CDR3 runs 13 residues. CDR3 DNA sequence: TGTGCCAGCAGTTCGTCGGACATCATGAGCTACACCTTC. Its translation: CASSSSDIMSYTF.

This clonotype is a singleton in its sample. The chain joins TRBV7-8 to TRBJ1-3; perhaps TRBD1 as D (5 bases). V was pared by 5 bases and J by 3 bases, with 29 bases between. Germline V gene sequence: CDR1 SGHVS, CDR2 FQNEAQ. The CDR3 sequence is 20 residues long. This CDR3 is CASSIDRWGTGSSFGNTIYF. The CDR3 coding sequence is TGTGCCAGCAGCATAGACCGCTGGGGCACGGGATCCTCATTTGGAAACACCATATATTTT.

The V call is TRBV27, the J call TRBJ2-4; 8 bases fit TRBD1. This CDR3 contains 17 residues. Per germline, CDR1 MNHEY and CDR2 SMNVEV (reference sequence). Germline trimming cut 8 bases from V and 0 bases from J; bases unmatched to any gene: 12. CDR3 DNA sequence: TGTGCCAGCCTGGGGCAGGGGGCTTTGGTAGCCAAAAACATTCAGTACTTC. This encodes CASLGQGALVAKNIQYF.

V is TRBV15 and J is TRBJ2-5, with 9 bases matching TRBD2. The CDR3 contains 15 residues. Germline CDR1 is LNHNV and CDR2 is YYDKDF (reference sequence). V was clipped by 1 base and J by 4 bases; unmatched bases: 4. DNA for the CDR3: TGTGCCACCAGCAGAGGCGAGCGGGGGGCAGAGACCCAGTACTTC. It translates to CATSRGERGAETQYF.

V gene TRBV2 combines with J gene TRBJ1-6, with D uncertain. CDR1 and CDR2 from the germline V gene are SNHLY and FYNNEI. Deletions cut 6 bases from V and 7 bases from J, with 16 bases between. The CDR3 totals 15 residues. Written as DNA, the CDR3 is TGTGCCAGCAGAGACGGACGTTCGGGAAATTCACCCCTCCACTTT. Its translation is CASRDGRSGNSPLHF.

This chain uses TRBV27 with TRBJ2-2, with TRBD2 matching 8 bases. CDR3 length equals 16 residues. Losses at the gene ends were 3 bases for V and 4 bases for J; bases not matched to a gene: 7. The V gene's germline CDR1 is MNHEY and CDR2 SMNVEV (reference sequence). This CDR3 is CASSLESGSSTGELFF. The DNA for the CDR3 is TGTGCCAGCAGTTTGGAGAGCGGGAGCAGCACCGGGGAGCTGTTTTTT.

This chain uses TRBV28 with TRBJ1-5; 7 nucleotides agree with TRBD1. The V and J ends lost 6 bases and 2 bases, in that order; junction bases with no gene match: 4. Germline V gene sequence: CDR1 MDHEN, CDR2 SYDVKM. CDR3 length equals 14 residues. The CDR3 region has the DNA TGTGCCAGCAGACCGCAGGGGGGCAATCAGCCCCAGCATTTT. It encodes CASRPQGGNQPQHF.

The count of this clonotype is one. The chain uses TRBV3-1 and TRBJ2-7; 7 bases are shared with TRBD2. The CDR3 length is 15 residues. Germline lookup yields CDR1 LGHDT and CDR2 YNNKEL (reference sequence). Unmatched junction bases numbered 3, after V lost 1 base and J lost 0 bases. This CDR3 reads CASSQAAGASYEQYF. Here the CDR3 DNA reads TGTGCCAGCAGCCAAGCGGCGGGAGCCTCCTACGAGCAGTACTTC.